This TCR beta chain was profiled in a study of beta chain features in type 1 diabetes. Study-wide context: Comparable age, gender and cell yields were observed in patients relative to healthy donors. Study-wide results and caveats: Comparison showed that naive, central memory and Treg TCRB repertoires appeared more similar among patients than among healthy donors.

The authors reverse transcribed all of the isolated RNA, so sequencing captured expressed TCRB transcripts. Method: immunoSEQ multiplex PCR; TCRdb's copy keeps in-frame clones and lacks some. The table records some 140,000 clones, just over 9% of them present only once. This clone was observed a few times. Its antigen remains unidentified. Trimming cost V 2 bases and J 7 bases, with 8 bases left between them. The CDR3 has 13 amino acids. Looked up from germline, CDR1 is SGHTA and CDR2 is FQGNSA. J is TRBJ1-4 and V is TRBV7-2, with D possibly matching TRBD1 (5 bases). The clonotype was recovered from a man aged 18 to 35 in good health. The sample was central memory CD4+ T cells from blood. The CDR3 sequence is CASSLTRGEKLFF. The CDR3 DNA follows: TGTGCCAGCAGCTTAACAAGGGGTGAAAAACTGTTTTTT.